The next 18 T cell receptor beta chains were all read from a single sample in a study of cytomegalovirus exposure and HLA in healthy donors. Sequenced by immunoSEQ multiplex PCR; TCRdb stores in-frame clones only, minus some. The table records roughly 240,000 clones, 87% of them present only once. Sequences were obtained from PBMCs. The receptor source for this set is a young man in good health and CMV-seronegative.

The rearrangement uses TRBV28 and TRBJ2-1; D remains unclear. Germline CDR1 MDHEN, CDR2 SYDVKM. The ends were cut back, 5 bases at V and 8 bases at J, with 13 bases in the middle. There are 13 residues in the CDR3. For the CDR3, the DNA is TGTGCCAGCAGTCCTCCACCCCGGTATGAGCAGTTCTTC. This sequence encodes CASSPPPRYEQFF.

The rearrangement links TRBV14 to TRBJ1-2; a possible D gene is TRBD1 (5 bases). Germline lookup yields CDR1 SGHDN and CDR2 FVKESK. CDR3 size: 15 residues. V was trimmed by 2 bases and J by 5 bases, leaving 15 bases between them. The DNA of the CDR3 is TGTGCCAGCAGCCAATCCGAGGGACTGCCTTATGGCTACACCTTC. It codes for CASSQSEGLPYGYTF.

This sequence joins TRBV6-6 and TRBJ2-7; 8 bases are shared with TRBD1. Germline CDR1 MNHNY, CDR2 SVGAGI (reference sequence). CDR3 length: 15 amino acids. The J segment lost 2 bases and the V segment lost 3 bases, leaving 6 bases of the junction unmatched. In DNA form, the CDR3 reads TGTGCCAGCAGTTATTTCCCGGGACAGGCCTACGAGCAGTACTTC. It translates to CASSYFPGQAYEQYF.

The chain links TRBV4-1 to TRBJ2-1, with 9 bases that match TRBD2. This CDR3 comprises 14 residues. V lost 4 bases, J lost 5 bases, and 3 bases stayed unmatched. Germline CDR1 is MGHRA and CDR2 is YSYEKL. CDR3 sequence (DNA): TGCGCCAGCAGCCTGGGACTAGCCAACAATGAGCAGTTCTTC. It codes for CASSLGLANNEQFF.

V is TRBV6-5 and J is TRBJ2-7; tentatively, D is TRBD1 (5 bases). The length of the CDR3 is 13 residues. Trimming took 2 bases from V and 5 from J, leaving 10 bases between them. CDR1 is MNHEY, CDR2 SVGAGI, per germline. CDR3 sequence: CASSYVGAHEQYF. The CDR3 DNA is TGTGCCAGCAGTTACGTAGGGGCGCACGAGCAGTACTTC.

The chain uses TRBV28 and TRBJ2-7, with D possibly matching TRBD2 (6 bases). The CDR3 is 12 residues long. V lost 4 bases and J lost 2, with 6 bases in between. The germline gives CDR1 MDHEN, CDR2 SYDVKM. DNA for the CDR3: TGTGCCAGCAGTTCGGGGGCCTACGAGCAGTACTTC. Translated, it gives CASSSGAYEQYF. Looking up the rest from reference TRBV28 and TRBJ2-7 gives the full variable domain: DVKVTQSSRYLVKRTGEKVFLECVQDMDHENMFWYRQDPGLGLRLIYFSYDVKMKEKGDIPEGYSVSREKKERFSLILESASTNQTSMYLCASSSGAYEQYFGPGTRLTVT.

V usage is TRBV11-2 and J usage is TRBJ2-1; TRBD2 matches 13 bases. V dropped 2 bases and J dropped 9; count of bases not matched to a gene: 13. This CDR3 has 18 amino acids. Germline V lookup: CDR1 SGHAT, CDR2 FQNNGV. CDR3 sequence: CASSLIYSRTSGGAEQFF. CDR3 nucleotides: TGTGCCAGCAGCTTAATCTACTCACGGACTAGCGGGGGCGCTGAGCAGTTCTTC.

V usage is TRBV30 and J usage is TRBJ2-7, with TRBD1 identical over 8 bases. The trim removed 1 base at V and 2 bases at J, leaving 4 bases unmatched. This CDR3 has 14 residues. The V gene's germline CDR1 is GTSNPN and CDR2 SVGIG (reference sequence). CDR3 bases: TGTGCCTGGAGTGGGGGACAGGCCGCCTACGAGCAGTACTTC. It specifies CAWSGGQAAYEQYF.

V usage is TRBV29-1 and J usage is TRBJ2-1; 10 bases line up with TRBD1. The trim removed 8 bases at V and 0 bases at J, leaving 4 bases unmatched. Germline CDR1 is SQVTM and CDR2 is ANQGSEA. The CDR3 loop spans 14 amino acids. The CDR3 coding sequence is TGCAGCTCGGACAGGGGGAGCTCCTACAATGAGCAGTTCTTC. It codes for CSSDRGSSYNEQFF.

In DNA, the CDR3 is TGTGCCAGCAAAATAGGGCCGGGGGGGGCGAACACTGAAGCTTTCTTT. It codes for CASKIGPGGANTEAFF. The gene calls are TRBV27 and TRBJ1-1, with D perhaps TRBD1 (6 bases). CDR3 size: 16 residues. Germline loops: CDR1 MNHEY, CDR2 SMNVEV (reference sequence). V was pared by 7 bases and J by 1 base, with 19 bases between.

This clone was seen a handful of times. The chain is built from TRBV7-9 and TRBJ1-4; TRBD1 aligns across 8 bases. This CDR3 region has 14 residues. Germline CDR1 is SEHNR and CDR2 is FQNEAQ (reference sequence). The J segment lost 5 bases and the V segment lost 5 bases, leaving 4 bases of the junction unmatched. In nucleotides, the CDR3 is TGTGCCAGCAGCCCAGGGGGCGCGAATGAAAAACTGTTTTTT. It translates to CASSPGGANEKLFF.

The V and J genes are TRBV7-8 and TRBJ1-5; D not resolved. V shed 5 bases and J shed 5 bases, with 16 bases lying between them. CDR3 length equals 15 residues. Germline V gene data show CDR1 as SGHVS and CDR2 as FQNEAQ. The CDR3 DNA follows: TGTGCCAGCAGCCCCACGCTGGGCGACCATCAGCCCCAGCATTTT. It yields the protein CASSPTLGDHQPQHF.

The V and J genes are TRBV6-6 and TRBJ2-7, with 9 bases aligning to TRBD1. This CDR3 comprises 15 residues. Germline V gives CDR1 MNHNY, CDR2 SVGAGI (reference sequence). Trimming at V came to 8 bases and at J to 6 bases, leaving 14 bases not matched to a gene. The CDR3 protein is CASRDRATVRSEQYF. The CDR3 coding sequence is TGTGCCAGCCGGGACAGGGCAACGGTTCGGAGCGAGCAGTACTTC.

This clone has just one count. The chain couples TRBV28 to TRBJ2-1, with 7 bases matching TRBD2. Looked up from germline, CDR1 is MDHEN and CDR2 is SYDVKM. The CDR3 is 15 residues long. With V trimmed by 5 bases and J by 3 bases, 7 bases remained unmatched. The CDR3: CASSPQRGNYNEQFF. CDR3 bases: TGTGCCAGCAGTCCCCAGCGGGGTAACTACAATGAGCAGTTCTTC.

The CDR3 region has the DNA TGTGCCAGCAGCTTAGCAGGGGGCTATGGCTACACCTTC. Amino acid sequence: CASSLAGGYGYTF. The chain has TRBV7-2 and TRBJ1-2; TRBD1 might be the D (6 bases). This CDR3 spans 13 amino acids. V lost 0 bases, J lost 4 bases, and 6 bases lay in between. Germline V gene data show CDR1 as SGHTA and CDR2 as FQGNSA.

V usage is TRBV7-2 and J usage is TRBJ2-3, with D possibly TRBD2 on 5 matching bases. Germline assignment: CDR1 SGHTA and CDR2 FQGNSA. The CDR3 totals 12 residues. Trimming pared 4 bases from V and 5 bases from J, leaving 7 bases between. CDR3 coding DNA: TGTGCCAGCAGCTCCACTAGAGATACGCAGTATTTT. Encoded protein: CASSSTRDTQYF. Complete variable domain (other parts from reference TRBV7-2 and TRBJ2-3): GAGVSQSPSNKVTEKGKDVELRCDPISGHTALYWYRQSLGQGLEFLIYFQGNSAPDKSGLPSDRFSAERTGGSVSTLTIQRTQQEDSAVYLCASSSTRDTQYFGPGTRLTVL.

A few counts support this clone. This chain uses TRBV30 with TRBJ2-5; D is ambiguous. Trimming cost V 5 bases and J 5 bases, with 9 bases left between them. The CDR3 spans 11 residues. Germline V gene lookup returns CDR1 GTSNPN and CDR2 SVGIG (reference sequence). In DNA form, the CDR3 reads TGTGCCTGGTACCGTCGGGAGACCCAGTACTTC. It specifies CAWYRRETQYF. Using reference TRBV30 and TRBJ2-5 for the parts outside the CDR3, the full variable domain is SQTIHQWPATLVQPVGSPLSLECTVEGTSNPNLYWYRQAAGRGLQLLFYSVGIGQISSEVPQNLSASRPQDRQFILSSKKLLLSDSGFYLCAWYRRETQYFGPGTRLLVL.

The chain employs TRBV5-1 and TRBJ2-2; 7 nucleotides match TRBD2. The CDR3 runs to 18 residues. The trim removed 4 bases at V and 3 bases at J, leaving 15 bases unmatched. CDR1 is SGHRS and CDR2 is YFSETQ in the germline V gene. In DNA, the CDR3 is TGCGCCAGCAGCCCACTCCCTGGGGGGGAGAGATACACCGGGGAGCTGTTTTTT. Residues: CASSPLPGGERYTGELFF.